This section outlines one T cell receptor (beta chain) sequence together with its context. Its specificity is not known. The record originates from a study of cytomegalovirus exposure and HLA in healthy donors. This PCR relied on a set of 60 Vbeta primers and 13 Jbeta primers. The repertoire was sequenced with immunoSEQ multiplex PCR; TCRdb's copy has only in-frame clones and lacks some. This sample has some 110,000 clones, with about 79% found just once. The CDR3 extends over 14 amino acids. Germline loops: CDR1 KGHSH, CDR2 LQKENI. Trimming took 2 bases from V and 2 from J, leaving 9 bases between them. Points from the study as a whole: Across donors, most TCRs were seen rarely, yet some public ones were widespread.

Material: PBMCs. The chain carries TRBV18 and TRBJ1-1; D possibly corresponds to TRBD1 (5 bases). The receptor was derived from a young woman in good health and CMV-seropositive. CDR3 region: CASSPIRGNTEAFF. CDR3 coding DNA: TGTGCCAGCTCACCAATTAGGGGAAACACTGAAGCTTTCTTT.